Listed here is a single T cell receptor beta chain. The antigen is unknown. Germline V gene lookup returns CDR1 MGHRA and CDR2 YSYEKL. This CDR3 comprises 12 residues. V shed 2 bases and J shed 6 bases, with 4 bases lying between them. This PCR relied on a set of 60 Vbeta primers and 13 Jbeta primers. Sequencing was performed with immunoSEQ multiplex PCR; in TCRdb, only in-frame clones are kept and a portion is missing. Recorded here are tens of thousands of clones; the top ten clones represent under 4%. The sample originates from a study of cytomegalovirus exposure and HLA in healthy donors. Across the study: Prior work identified around 120 million unique TCR beta sequences in about 179 million T cells.

Study findings and constraints: Most of the TCR beta V segments (in an earlier analysis) were productive either about 87% or about 30% of the time. Associated with cytomegalovirus, according to the listing, were fewer than 200 TCR beta chains. It was reported that the classifier diagnosed cytomegalovirus status with high specificity and sensitivity in both the original and validation cohorts.

The chain combines TRBV4-1 with TRBJ2-2; D is unclear. The receptor comes from a female donor in good health and CMV-seropositive. Sequences were obtained from PBMCs. CDR3 sequence reads: CASSQPAGELFF. The CDR3 DNA sequence: TGCGCCAGCAGCCAACCGGCCGGGGAGCTGTTTTTT.